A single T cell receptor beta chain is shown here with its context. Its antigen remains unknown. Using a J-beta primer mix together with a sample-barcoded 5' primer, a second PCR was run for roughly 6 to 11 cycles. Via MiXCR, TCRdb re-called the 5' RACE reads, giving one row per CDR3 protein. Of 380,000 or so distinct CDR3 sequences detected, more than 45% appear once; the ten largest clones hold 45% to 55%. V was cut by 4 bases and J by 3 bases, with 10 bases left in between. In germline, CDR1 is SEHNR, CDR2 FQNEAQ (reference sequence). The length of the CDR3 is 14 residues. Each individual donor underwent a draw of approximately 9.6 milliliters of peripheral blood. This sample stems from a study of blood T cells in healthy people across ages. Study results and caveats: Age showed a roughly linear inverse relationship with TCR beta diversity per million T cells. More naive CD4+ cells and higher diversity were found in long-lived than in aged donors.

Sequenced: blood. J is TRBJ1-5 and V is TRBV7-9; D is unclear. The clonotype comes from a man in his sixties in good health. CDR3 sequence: CASSSGIINQPQHF. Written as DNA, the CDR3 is TGTGCCAGCAGCTCCGGGATAATCAATCAGCCCCAGCATTTT.